A single sample is the source of the 28 T cell receptor beta chains below, sequenced in a study of blood T cell repertoires in COVID-19. This table comes from immunoSEQ multiplex PCR, and its TCRdb copy is limited to in-frame clones, with some not included. The sample consists of under 300,000 clones, about 80% of them appearing once. The sequencing sample was made of peripheral blood. The receptors were sampled from a woman over 75 with active or convalescent COVID-19.

This clone was detected only a few times. The V gene is TRBV19, the J gene TRBJ2-1; the match to TRBD2 covers 7 bases. Trimming removed 6 bases from V and 3 bases from J; junction bases left unmatched: 11. The CDR3 loop spans 16 amino acids. CDR1 is LNHDA and CDR2 is SQIVND in the germline V gene (reference sequence). The CDR3 DNA sequence: TGTGCCAGTAGCCCTCTGGGACTACGCGGCTACAATGAGCAGTTCTTC. Protein product: CASSPLGLRGYNEQFF. The full variable domain, completed using reference TRBV19 and TRBJ2-1, is DGGITQSPKYLFRKEGQNVTLSCEQNLNHDAMYWYRQDPGQGLRLIYYSQIVNDFQKGDIAEGYSVSREKKESFPLTVTSAQKNPTAFYLCASSPLGLRGYNEQFFGPGTRLTVL.

The chain combines TRBV5-1 with TRBJ2-7; D might be TRBD2 (5 bases). The CDR3 covers 13 residues. V lost 4 bases and J 0 bases, leaving 8 bases between the germline ends. Germline-derived CDR1 and CDR2 are SGHRS and YFSETQ. CDR3 protein: CASSTGSSYEQYF. The CDR3 DNA follows: TGCGCCAGCAGCACTGGGAGCTCCTACGAGCAGTACTTC.

The chain has TRBV30 and TRBJ2-2; TRBD2 matches at 11 bases. V was clipped by 4 bases and J by 5 bases; unmatched bases: 6. Germline V gene data show CDR1 as GTSNPN and CDR2 as SVGIG (reference sequence). There are 15 residues in the CDR3. CDR3 sequence: CAWTRLAGMTGELFF. The CDR3 region has the DNA TGTGCCTGGACCCGACTAGCGGGGATGACCGGGGAGCTGTTTTTT.

J is TRBJ2-1 and V is TRBV5-1; D is unresolved. Germline V gene sequence: CDR1 SGHRS, CDR2 YFSETQ. V was trimmed by 1 base and J by 5 bases, leaving 4 bases between them. There are 12 residues in the CDR3. CDR3 sequence: CASSLQNNEQFF. Written as DNA, the CDR3 is TGCGCCAGCAGCTTGCAGAACAATGAGCAGTTCTTC.

The chain has TRBV19 and TRBJ1-1, with D perhaps matching TRBD1 (5 bases). V was pared by 4 bases and J by 1 base, with 10 bases between. Germline CDR1 and CDR2: LNHDA and SQIVND (reference sequence). This CDR3 contains 14 residues. CDR3: CASSKQGRNTEAFF. CDR3 nucleotides: TGTGCCAGTAGTAAGCAGGGAAGGAACACTGAAGCTTTCTTT.

V usage is TRBV3-1 (or the pseudogene TRBV3-2) and J usage is TRBJ1-1, with a possible D match to TRBD1 (6 bases). With 6 bases removed from V and 5 bases from J, the gap between germline ends came to 16 bases. The germline V gene encodes CDR1 LGHDT and CDR2 YNNKEL (reference sequence). CDR3 length: 14 residues. The CDR3 loop reads CASRTVRGGTEAFF. CDR3 bases: TGTGCCAGCAGAACCGTAAGGGGGGGTACTGAAGCTTTCTTT.

The chain couples TRBV2 to TRBJ1-1; 7 bases line up with TRBD1. Trimming removed 6 bases from V and 3 bases from J; junction bases left unmatched: 7. Germline lookup yields CDR1 SNHLY and CDR2 FYNNEI. This CDR3 is 14 amino acids long. For the CDR3, the DNA is TGTGCCAGCAGCCGAGGGGGCCGAGACACTGAAGCTTTCTTT. It codes for CASSRGGRDTEAFF.

This clone was detected a few times. The chain recombines TRBV7-8 with TRBJ1-6, with a possible D match to TRBD1 (5 bases). V was clipped by 5 bases and J by 10 bases, with 21 bases between them. The germline V gene has CDR1 SGHVS and CDR2 FQNEAQ. CDR3 length: 16 amino acids. CDR3 bases: TGTGCCAGCAGCCTCTATCGGTGGGGCAGCCGATCACCCCTCCACTTT. Amino acid sequence: CASSLYRWGSRSPLHF.

V is TRBV18 and J is TRBJ2-7, with 13 bases aligning to TRBD2. CDR3 length equals 16 residues. The junction had 11 bases not matched to a gene; V was cut back by 6 bases and J by 6 bases. Per the germline V gene, CDR1 is KGHSH and CDR2 is LQKENI. The CDR3 region has the DNA TGTGCCAGCTCCCTACTCCAACTAGCGGGGGGGCTCGAGCAGTACTTC. Translation: CASSLLQLAGGLEQYF.

There are a few counts of this clone. This chain links TRBV7-9 with TRBJ2-7, with D perhaps TRBD1 (7 bases). Germline V lookup: CDR1 SEHNR, CDR2 FQNEAQ (reference sequence). The CDR3 is 14 amino acids. V was cut by 4 bases and J by 3 bases, with 13 bases left in between. The CDR3 loop is CASSSMQGGYEQYF. CDR3 nucleotides: TGTGCCAGCAGCTCTATGCAGGGGGGCTACGAGCAGTACTTC.

The V gene is TRBV5-6, the J gene TRBJ2-4; a possible D gene is TRBD2 (6 bases). The CDR3 contains 14 residues. V was trimmed by 4 bases and J by 1 base, leaving 9 bases between them. Germline V gene sequence: CDR1 SGHDT, CDR2 YYEEEE. CDR3 bases: TGTGCCAGCAGCCCTGGGGGGGCCAAAAACATTCAGTACTTC. It is translated as CASSPGGAKNIQYF.

The sample holds a few counts of this clone. J is TRBJ1-5 and V is TRBV30; no firm D call. CDR1 GTSNPN and CDR2 SVGIG come from the germline V gene (reference sequence). V was trimmed by 2 bases and J by 3 bases, leaving 8 bases between them. The CDR3 covers 13 residues. CDR3 sequence: CAWSSGFNQPQHF. For the CDR3, the DNA is TGTGCCTGGAGTTCGGGATTCAATCAGCCCCAGCATTTT.

This rearrangement joins TRBV28 to TRBJ1-5; a weak D match, TRBD1 (5 bases). In germline, CDR1 is MDHEN, CDR2 SYDVKM. V was pared by 6 bases and J by 0 bases, with 21 bases between. The CDR3 is 18 amino acids. Written as DNA, the CDR3 is TGTGCCAGCAGCTCAGCCGGGCTCGGGGACTATAGCAATCAGCCCCAGCATTTT. Translation gives CASSSAGLGDYSNQPQHF.

Comment on this clone: The sample has other DNA sequences that encode this CDR3 too. The gene calls are TRBV19 and TRBJ1-2; D is perhaps TRBD1 (5 bases). The V end lost 6 bases, the J end lost 3 bases, and 20 bases lay between the germline ends. The CDR3 has 16 residues. Germline CDR1 is LNHDA and CDR2 is SQIVND (reference sequence). CDR3 sequence reads: CASSLPSSGLHYGYTF. For the CDR3, the DNA is TGTGCCAGTAGCCTACCGTCCTCAGGGCTCCACTATGGCTACACCTTC.

This chain links TRBV10-3 with TRBJ2-1; 12 nucleotides match TRBD2. V trimming: 6 bases; J trimming: 7 bases; junction bases outside the gene matches: 7. This CDR3 comprises 15 residues. The germline V gene has CDR1 ENHRY and CDR2 SYGVKD. The DNA of the CDR3 is TGTGCCATCAGCCTAGCGGGAGGGGAAAGAAATGAGCAGTTCTTC. It yields the protein CAISLAGGERNEQFF.

V gene TRBV19 combines with J gene TRBJ2-3; TRBD2 matches 9 bases. The germline V gene encodes CDR1 LNHDA and CDR2 SQIVND (reference sequence). The CDR3 sequence is 16 residues long. The V gene end was trimmed by 3 bases and the J gene end by 2 bases; junction bases not matched to a gene: 6. This CDR3 is CASSMLAGSTTDTQYF. Written as DNA, the CDR3 is TGTGCCAGTAGTATGCTAGCGGGATCAACCACAGATACGCAGTATTTT.

The chain combines TRBV6-1 with TRBJ2-7; D gene unclear. V was pared by 0 bases and J by 4 bases, with 7 bases between. The CDR3 consists of 13 residues. Per germline, CDR1 MNHNS and CDR2 SASEGT. The CDR3: CASSEAANYEQYF. DNA for the CDR3: TGTGCCAGCAGTGAAGCAGCAAATTACGAGCAGTACTTC.

The chain couples TRBV29-1 to TRBJ1-2; D gene uncertain. Trimming pared 4 bases from V and 4 bases from J, leaving 7 bases between. Germline CDR1 is SQVTM and CDR2 is ANQGSEA. The CDR3 runs to 11 residues. CDR3 region: CSVAGSYGYTF. The CDR3 DNA is TGCAGCGTTGCGGGAAGCTATGGCTACACCTTC. Supplemented by reference TRBV29-1 and TRBJ1-2, the full variable domain reads SAVISQKPSRDICQRGTSLTIQCQVDSQVTMMFWYRQQPGQSLTLIATANQGSEATYESGFVIDKFPISRPNLTFSTLTVSNMSPEDSSIYLCSVAGSYGYTFGSGTRLTVV.

The CDR3 nucleotides read TGTGCCAGCAGCCAGGGGACAGGGAGTCACTATGGCTACACCTTC. Translated, it gives CASSQGTGSHYGYTF. The chain couples TRBV3-1 (or the pseudogene TRBV3-2) to TRBJ1-2; 9 bases line up with TRBD1. CDR3 length: 15 residues. V lost 3 bases to trimming and J lost 3 bases; unmatched junction nucleotides: 5. Per germline, CDR1 LGHDT and CDR2 YNNKEL (reference sequence).

The V and J genes are TRBV3-1 (or the pseudogene TRBV3-2) and TRBJ2-1; TRBD2 is a possible D gene (6 bases). The ends were cut back, 1 base at V and 4 bases at J, with 20 bases in the middle. This CDR3 comprises 18 residues. From germline, CDR1 is LGHDT and CDR2 YNNKEL (reference sequence). This CDR3 is CASSQGVSWGERYNEQFF. CDR3 in DNA: TGTGCCAGCAGCCAAGGAGTTTCTTGGGGGGAACGGTACAATGAGCAGTTCTTC.

This rearrangement joins TRBV3-1 (or the pseudogene TRBV3-2) to TRBJ1-2, with 7 nucleotides matching TRBD1. V lost 6 bases, J lost 7 bases, and 8 bases stayed unmatched. Germline-derived CDR1 and CDR2 are LGHDT and YNNKEL (reference sequence). The CDR3 totals 13 residues. CDR3 residues: CASSPDRAAGYTF. CDR3 in DNA: TGTGCCAGCAGTCCCGACAGGGCTGCTGGCTACACCTTC.

The chain combines TRBV5-4 with TRBJ1-4; 8 positions agree with TRBD1. The CDR3 is made up of 16 amino acids. CDR1 is SGHNT and CDR2 is YYREEE in the germline V gene (reference sequence). With V trimmed by 4 bases and J by 4 bases, 9 bases remained unmatched. In nucleotides, the CDR3 is TGTGCCAGCAGCGAAACAGGGGGTCGCCGTAATGAAAAACTGTTTTTT. Translating gives CASSETGGRRNEKLFF.

A single count supports this clone. The chain links TRBV2 to TRBJ2-7, with TRBD2 matching 9 bases. Germline values: CDR1 SNHLY, CDR2 FYNNEI. J lost 5 bases, V lost 6 bases, and 5 bases had no gene match. This CDR3 has 13 residues. CDR3 sequence reads: CASSGGGGDEQYF. The CDR3 DNA reads as TGTGCCAGCAGCGGCGGGGGGGGCGACGAGCAGTACTTC.

This clone was seen only once. The V and J genes are TRBV19 and TRBJ1-2; D uncertain. This CDR3 spans 15 amino acids. Trimming removed 3 bases at V and 0 bases at J, with 11 bases between. The germline gives CDR1 LNHDA, CDR2 SQIVND (reference sequence). In DNA form, the CDR3 reads TGTGCCAGTAGTATTGGAGAATACACTAACTATGGCTACACCTTC. Translation: CASSIGEYTNYGYTF.

The chain carries TRBV2 and TRBJ1-6; the D gene is possibly TRBD1 (6 bases). Germline CDR1 SNHLY, CDR2 FYNNEI. The CDR3 is made up of 12 amino acids. Trimming left V 9 bases short and J 9 bases short, with 12 bases between. CDR3: CASTGFTSPLHF. The DNA of the CDR3 is TGTGCCAGTACAGGGTTCACTTCACCCCTCCACTTT.

The chain has TRBV5-1 and TRBJ2-7, with TRBD1 identical over 9 bases. This CDR3 spans 15 amino acids. Per the germline V gene, CDR1 is SGHRS and CDR2 is YFSETQ. J was trimmed by 2 bases and V by 0 bases; bases with no gene match: 3. The CDR3, as DNA: TGCGCCAGCAGCTTGGACCGGACAGGGGCCTACGAGCAGTACTTC. Translated, it gives CASSLDRTGAYEQYF.

The V call is TRBV6-5, the J call TRBJ1-3; a weak D match, TRBD1 (6 bases). The V gene's germline CDR1 is MNHEY and CDR2 SVGAGI. The V end was cut by 0 bases, the J end by 4 bases, with 13 bases between. The CDR3 totals 16 residues. As DNA, the CDR3 is TGTGCCAGCAGTTACTCGTTGGGACAACTGGGAAACACCATATATTTT. It encodes CASSYSLGQLGNTIYF.

The V call is TRBV5-1, the J call TRBJ1-6; D unclear. The CDR3 is made up of 15 amino acids. V lost 3 bases and J 7 bases, leaving 14 bases between the germline ends. CDR1 and CDR2 (germline): SGHRS, YFSETQ. The CDR3 bases are TGCGCCAGCAGCTCTAACCGGGGTTTAAATTCACCCCTCCACTTT. Its protein product is CASSSNRGLNSPLHF.